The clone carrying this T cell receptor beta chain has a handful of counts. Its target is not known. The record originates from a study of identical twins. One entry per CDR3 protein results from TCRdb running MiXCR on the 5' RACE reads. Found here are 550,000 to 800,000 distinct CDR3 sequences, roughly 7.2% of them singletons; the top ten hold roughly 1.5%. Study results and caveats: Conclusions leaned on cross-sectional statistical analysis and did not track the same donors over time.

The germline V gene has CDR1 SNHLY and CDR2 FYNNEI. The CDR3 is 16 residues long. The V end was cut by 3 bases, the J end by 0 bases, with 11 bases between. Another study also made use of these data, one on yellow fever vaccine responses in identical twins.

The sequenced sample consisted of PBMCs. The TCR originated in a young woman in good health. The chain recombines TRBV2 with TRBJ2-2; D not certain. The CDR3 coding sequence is TGTGCCAGCAGTGATTGGCACAAGGCGAACACCGGGGAGCTGTTTTTT. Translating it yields CASSDWHKANTGELFF.